This T cell receptor beta chain is drawn from a study of graft-versus-host responses after intestinal transplantation. Study information: Every one of the recipients received anti-thymocyte globulin induction and afterwards took tacrolimus and steroids for around 3 years.

Concerning this clone: Its cognate antigen is unknown.

Germline-derived CDR1 and CDR2 are LNHDA and SQIVND (reference sequence). The CDR3 totals 13 residues. Trimming took 5 bases from V and 4 from J, leaving 9 bases between them. The protocol was immunoSEQ multiplex PCR, while the TCRdb copy is restricted to in-frame clones and leaves out a portion. The sample lists 45,000 to 60,000 clones; over 90% were seen once. The chain recombines TRBV19 with TRBJ1-5, with D unclear. Sequencing was performed on unstimulated CD4+ T cells sorted from spleen or lymph node cells, taken before transplant. The sequence derives from a human donor who was the organ donor for an intestinal transplant. CDR3 nucleotide sequence: TGTGCCAGTAGTGGGAGGAGGAATCAGCCCCAGCATTTT. It encodes CASSGRRNQPQHF.